This T cell receptor (beta chain) was obtained from a study of T cells after yellow fever vaccination. Across the whole study: SMART-Seq v4 Ultra Low Input prepared the low-cell-number fractions.

The CDR3 length is 13 residues. Germline CDR1 and CDR2: DFQATT and SNEGSKA (reference sequence). Trimming took off 5 bases at V and 7 bases at J, with 15 bases between the two ends. TCRdb analysed the 5' RACE reads with MiXCR anew, one entry per CDR3 protein. Of around 230,000 distinct CDR3 sequences detected, approximately 6.8% appear once; the ten largest clones hold 0.85% to 1.2%. Sample: CD4+ T cells sorted from PBMCs, taken on the day of the yellow fever booster vaccination. This sequence was found in a man under 40 who received the YFV17D yellow fever vaccine. The rearrangement links TRBV20-1 to TRBJ1-5; D is ambiguous. CDR3 region: CSASNGDRQPQHF. The CDR3 bases are TGCAGTGCTTCCAACGGGGATCGACAGCCCCAGCATTTT.